The 26 T cell receptor beta chains reported below all come from one sample, sequenced in a study of PD-L1 blockade in urothelial cancer. Using immunoSEQ multiplex PCR, the repertoire was profiled, and TCRdb retains in-frame clones only, with some absent. The table lists almost 50,000 clones, about 86% of them singletons. The time point is: pretreatment peripheral blood. The sequencing used PBMCs, collected around atezolizumab (anti-PD-L1) treatment. The receptors originated from a man aged 65-85 years with urothelial cancer.

The J gene is TRBJ2-3, the V gene TRBV4-1, with 9 bases identical to TRBD1. The CDR3 covers 16 residues. Unmatched junction bases numbered 3, after V lost 1 base and J lost 1 base. The germline gives CDR1 MGHRA, CDR2 YSYEKL. DNA for the CDR3: TGCGCCAGCAGCCAAGGTCGGACAGGGGGCACAGATACGCAGTATTTT. Encoded protein: CASSQGRTGGTDTQYF.

The chain couples TRBV18 to TRBJ1-3; 8 bases are shared with TRBD1. There are 15 residues in the CDR3. Trimming cost V 2 bases and J 2 bases; bases outside gene matches: 2. Looked up from germline, CDR1 is KGHSH and CDR2 is LQKENI. In nucleotides, the CDR3 is TGTGCCAGCTCACCAGGCAGGGGGCCTGGAAACACCATATATTTT. Its translation is CASSPGRGPGNTIYF.

The sample holds a few counts of this clone. V and J are TRBV4-1 and TRBJ1-4; 9 bases align to TRBD1. The CDR3 has 16 residues. Germline values: CDR1 MGHRA, CDR2 YSYEKL. With V trimmed by 0 bases and J by 5 bases, 4 bases remained unmatched. CDR3 sequence: CASSQDRDRANEKLFF. The CDR3 bases are TGCGCCAGCAGCCAAGATCGGGACAGGGCGAATGAAAAACTGTTTTTT.

The chain combines TRBV6-1 with TRBJ1-4; 7 bases match TRBD1. After removal of 4 bases from V and 7 bases from J, the junction contained 3 bases not matched to a gene. From germline, CDR1 is MNHNS and CDR2 SASEGT. The CDR3 runs 13 residues. The CDR3 sequence is CASSGQGGEKLFF. CDR3 coding DNA: TGTGCCAGCAGTGGACAGGGCGGTGAAAAACTGTTTTTT.

This chain joins TRBV2 and TRBJ2-5; D gene ambiguous. The CDR3 contains 13 residues. Deletions cut 2 bases from V and 2 bases from J, with 6 bases between. Germline CDR1 SNHLY, CDR2 FYNNEI. CDR3 bases: TGTGCCAGCAGTGAAAACACACAAGAGACCCAGTACTTC. Protein: CASSENTQETQYF.

This sequence joins TRBV6-4 and TRBJ1-1; TRBD1 aligns across 7 bases. CDR1 is MRHNA and CDR2 is SNTAGT in the germline V gene. V shed 4 bases, J shed 4 bases, and the junction held 3 bases outside the gene matches. This CDR3 region has 13 residues. The chain's CDR3 is CASSVDRATEAFF. Here the CDR3 DNA reads TGTGCCAGCAGTGTTGACAGGGCCACTGAAGCTTTCTTT.

This chain connects TRBV13 to TRBJ1-1; possible D gene TRBD1, 6 bases. Trimming removed 5 bases from V and 1 base from J, with 11 bases in between. From germline, CDR1 is PRHDT and CDR2 FYEKMQ (reference sequence). The CDR3 totals 14 residues. For the CDR3, the DNA is TGTGCCAGCAGCGGGCCCAGGGGGAACACTGAAGCTTTCTTT. Amino acid sequence: CASSGPRGNTEAFF.

This rearrangement joins TRBV27 to TRBJ2-7; 11 nucleotides agree with TRBD2. This CDR3 has 15 residues. The J segment lost 4 bases and the V segment lost 6 bases, leaving 8 bases of the junction unmatched. In germline, CDR1 is MNHEY, CDR2 SMNVEV (reference sequence). As DNA, the CDR3 is TGTGCCAGCAGCCGTGGGACTAGCGGAGTATACGAGCAGTACTTC. This sequence encodes CASSRGTSGVYEQYF.

The rearrangement links TRBV10-3 to TRBJ1-1; 7 bases map to TRBD1. Germline CDR1 is ENHRY and CDR2 is SYGVKD. Losses at the gene ends were 2 bases for V and 0 bases for J; bases not matched to a gene: 3. There are 15 residues in the CDR3. DNA for the CDR3: TGTGCCATCAGTGAGAGGGACAGAATGAACACTGAAGCTTTCTTT. Amino acid sequence: CAISERDRMNTEAFF.

The rearrangement uses TRBV4-2 and TRBJ2-7; maybe TRBD1 (5 bases). Per germline, CDR1 LGHNA and CDR2 YNFKEQ. Deletions cut 0 bases from V and 2 bases from J, with 5 bases between. There are 13 residues in the CDR3. The CDR3 DNA reads as TGTGCCAGCAGCCAAGAAGGGGCCTACGAGCAGTACTTC. Translation: CASSQEGAYEQYF.

The CDR3 DNA reads TGTGCCAGCAGCGTACAAGCGGGGGGTCGGAACACCGGGGAGCTGTTTTTT. Its protein product is CASSVQAGGRNTGELFF. The chain carries TRBV9 and TRBJ2-2; 9 positions match TRBD2. The germline CDR1 and CDR2 sequences are SGDLS and YYNGEE. Unmatched junction bases numbered 5, after V lost 1 base and J lost 1 base. The CDR3 is 17 amino acids. The full variable domain, with the rest looked up from reference TRBV9 and TRBJ2-2, is DSGVTQTPKHLITATGQRVTLRCSPRSGDLSVYWYQQSLDQGLQFLIQYYNGEERAKGNILERFSAQQFPDLHSELNLSSLELGDSALYFCASSVQAGGRNTGELFFGEGSRLTVL.

The V and J genes are TRBV28 and TRBJ2-7; 7 bases match TRBD1. The J segment lost 2 bases and the V segment lost 6 bases, leaving 7 bases of the junction unmatched. The CDR3 spans 14 residues. Germline V lookup: CDR1 MDHEN, CDR2 SYDVKM. CDR3 sequence (DNA): TGTGCCAGCAGAATAACAGGGGCGGCCTACGAGCAGTACTTC. This codes for CASRITGAAYEQYF.

The V call is TRBV5-1, the J call TRBJ2-5; D may be TRBD2 (5 bases). This CDR3 comprises 15 residues. Germline values: CDR1 SGHRS, CDR2 YFSETQ. V was cut by 4 bases and J by 4 bases, with 17 bases left in between. The CDR3 protein is CASSPRGSEGETQYF. Here the CDR3 DNA reads TGCGCCAGCAGCCCGCGAGGATCAGAGGGAGAGACCCAGTACTTC.

This clone has a single count. The chain recombines TRBV16 with TRBJ1-1; D might be TRBD1 (5 bases). Between the trimmed V and J ends, which lost 4 bases and 8 bases, there was a span of 8 bases. This CDR3 has 11 residues. Germline V gives CDR1 KGHSY, CDR2 FQNENV. CDR3 DNA: TGTGCCAGCAGCCTTAGGGGAGAAGCTTTCTTT. Protein sequence: CASSLRGEAFF.

The chain employs TRBV11-3 and TRBJ2-7, with 7 bases that match TRBD1. This CDR3 is 15 amino acids long. CDR1 is SGHNT, CDR2 YENEEA, per germline. The V gene end was trimmed by 1 base and the J gene end by 2 bases; junction bases not matched to a gene: 5. The CDR3 here is CASSLGAGGAYEQYF. CDR3 nucleotides: TGTGCCAGCAGCTTAGGGGCAGGGGGTGCCTACGAGCAGTACTTC.

This clone came up a few times. This chain uses TRBV27 with TRBJ2-7, with a possible D match to TRBD2 (6 bases). This CDR3 region has 18 residues. Germline values: CDR1 MNHEY, CDR2 SMNVEV (reference sequence). V was clipped by 5 bases and J by 4 bases, with 27 bases between them. The CDR3 region has the DNA TGTGCCAGCAGTCCTTCCCGGGTTGCGGGGCTTCCCGGTTACGAGCAGTACTTC. Amino acids: CASSPSRVAGLPGYEQYF.

The rearrangement links TRBV7-2 to TRBJ2-7; D is perhaps TRBD1 (5 bases). Germline CDR1 reads SGHTA; CDR2 reads FQGNSA. V was pared by 1 base and J by 5 bases, with 12 bases between. This CDR3 spans 14 amino acids. As DNA, the CDR3 is TGTGCCAGCAGCTTAGGGGGCCAGTCCCACGAGCAGTACTTC. This codes for CASSLGGQSHEQYF.

CDR3 amino acids: CASSLTQGGGELFF. The DNA for the CDR3 is TGCGCCAGCAGCTTGACCCAGGGTGGCGGGGAGCTGTTTTTT. The chain links TRBV5-1 to TRBJ2-2; D possibly corresponds to TRBD1 (5 bases). Germline V gene lookup returns CDR1 SGHRS and CDR2 YFSETQ. V lost 1 base and J 7 bases, leaving 11 bases between the germline ends. CDR3 length equals 14 residues.

The chain recombines TRBV2 with TRBJ1-5; 10 positions match TRBD1. The CDR3 spans 15 residues. J was trimmed by 4 bases and V by 6 bases; bases with no gene match: 6. Germline V gene sequence: CDR1 SNHLY, CDR2 FYNNEI. The CDR3 DNA is TGTGCCAGCAGCCCAGACAGGGGGCCAAATCAGCCCCAGCATTTT. Protein: CASSPDRGPNQPQHF.

V is TRBV9 and J is TRBJ1-2, with 9 bases aligning to TRBD1. CDR3 length equals 13 residues. The ends lost 4 bases at V and 8 bases at J; junction bases unmatched: 6. Germline V lookup: CDR1 SGDLS, CDR2 YYNGEE. The CDR3 sequence: CASSPQGARGYTF. DNA of the CDR3: TGTGCCAGCAGCCCACAGGGGGCGCGAGGCTACACCTTC.

This clone was found many times. This chain joins TRBV5-6 and TRBJ2-1; 7 bases fit TRBD1. The germline CDR1 and CDR2 sequences are SGHDT and YYEEEE. The CDR3 runs to 16 residues. V shed 0 bases, J shed 2 bases, and the junction held 5 bases outside the gene matches. CDR3 sequence: CASSLDKGATYNEQFF. The CDR3 DNA reads as TGTGCCAGCAGCTTGGATAAGGGGGCGACCTACAATGAGCAGTTCTTC. Supplemented by reference TRBV5-6 and TRBJ2-1, the full variable domain reads DAGVTQSPTHLIKTRGQQVTLRCSPKSGHDTVSWYQQALGQGPQFIFQYYEEEERQRGNFPDRFSGHQFPNYSSELNVNALLLGDSALYLCASSLDKGATYNEQFFGPGTRLTVL.

This clone is a singleton in its sample. The CDR3 sequence is CASSPSGGRGEQYF. Here the CDR3 DNA reads TGTGCCAGCAGCCCATCGGGGGGACGGGGCGAGCAGTACTTC. V usage is TRBV7-3 and J usage is TRBJ2-7, with TRBD2 matching over 7 bases. Per germline, CDR1 SGHTA and CDR2 FQGTGA. The CDR3 has 14 amino acids. V gave up 5 bases and J gave up 6 bases; unmatched junction bases: 10.

V and J are TRBV5-6 and TRBJ2-1, with 7 bases lining up with TRBD2. Germline V gene lookup returns CDR1 SGHDT and CDR2 YYEEEE. The CDR3 has 15 amino acids. The V and J ends lost 0 bases and 5 bases, in that order; junction bases with no gene match: 5. CDR3 amino acids: CASSLAGTNHNEQFF. Written as DNA, the CDR3 is TGTGCCAGCAGCTTGGCCGGGACTAACCACAATGAGCAGTTCTTC.

The rearrangement links TRBV4-3 to TRBJ1-2; TRBD1 matches at 9 bases. With 1 base clipped from V and 11 bases from J, the junction kept 5 bases outside the gene matches. CDR3 length equals 13 residues. Germline V CDR1 and CDR2: LGHNA, YSLEER. The CDR3 is CASSQAGTGRYTF. The CDR3 coding sequence is TGCGCCAGCAGCCAAGCCGGGACAGGGAGATACACCTTC.

A few counts support this clone. Different DNA sequences within this sample yield the same CDR3. The chain combines TRBV6-5 with TRBJ2-1; no firm D call. Trimming removed 5 bases at V and 5 bases at J, with 13 bases between. CDR1 MNHEY and CDR2 SVGAGI come from the germline V gene. CDR3 length: 14 amino acids. CDR3 region: CASSTYSGNNEQFF. CDR3 in DNA: TGTGCCAGCAGTACATATTCAGGAAACAATGAGCAGTTCTTC.

The V call is TRBV9, the J call TRBJ1-3; D is ambiguous. V gave up 0 bases and J gave up 0 bases, with 7 bases separating them. CDR1 and CDR2 (germline): SGDLS, YYNGEE. The CDR3 is 15 residues long. CDR3 region: CASSVGTSSGNTIYF. The CDR3 nucleotides read TGTGCCAGCAGCGTAGGCACCAGCTCTGGAAACACCATATATTTT.